What follows is one T cell receptor (beta chain) and its context. The data belong to a study of blood T cell repertoires in COVID-19. Looking at the study overall: PBMCs, B-cell-depleted T cells, or T cells provided the cDNA or gDNA that made up the material.

Across 20 to 25 US areas, participants ranged in age from about 18 to 90 years. For recovered donors of Cohort 3, there were two negative PCRs, clearance, or symptom resolution. In the authors' workflow: Amplification of reference gene primers provided the estimated nucleated cell counts. Sequencing used immunoSEQ multiplex PCR; TCRdb keeps in-frame clones, though not all of them. V, J and clone size are taken as reported in that table, and D and trimming were inferred from the DNA itself. The data hold around 300,000 clones, with 85% to 90% observed a single time. CDR1 MDHEN and CDR2 SYDVKM come from the germline V gene. The CDR3 runs 13 residues. V gave up 4 bases and J gave up 1 base, with 7 bases separating them.

The source of this sequence is a woman aged 55-69 years who had recovered from COVID-19. The chain couples TRBV28 to TRBJ1-1; D ambiguous. Sequencing input: PBMCs or T cells enriched from blood (not recorded which). The CDR3 DNA is TGTGCCAGCAGTTCTAGACCGAACACTGAAGCTTTCTTT. Translated, it gives CASSSRPNTEAFF.